This is a list of T cell receptor beta chains from one sample in a study of regulatory T cells in long-lasting Graves disease. TCRdb reprocessed the multiplex PCR reads with MiXCR, giving one entry per CDR3 protein. The sample records 360,000 or so distinct CDR3 sequences, around 23% being singletons. Material: peripheral blood mononuclear cells (PBMCs), obtained when the disease was refractory, from a patient treated with antithyroid drugs. The receptors were sampled from a woman aged 40 to 50 with Graves disease. Both conserved end residues are part of each CDR3. The D gene is left open where the match is weak. Size values are once, few and many counts, or a class for expanded clones, and some rows have none.

>TRBD2|TRBJ2-7|TRBV7-3|-
TGTGCCAGCAGGTTTGATGAGCGGGAGAGTTACGAGCAGTACTTC
CASRFDERESYEQYF
>-|TRBJ2-3|TRBV28|few
TGTGCCAGCAGGTTAGGGCACACCACAGATACGCAGTATTTT
CASRLGHTTDTQYF
>-|TRBJ1-2|TRBV5-4|few
TGTGCCAGCAGCTTCAGGGATGGCTACACCTTC
CASSFRDGYTF
>TRBD2|TRBJ2-7|TRBV5-1|many
TGCGCCAGTATAGCGGGAGTGCCGGACTACGAGCAGTACTTC
CASIAGVPDYEQYF
>TRBD2|TRBJ2-5|TRBV30|once
TGTGCCTGGAGTGTACGCGGGAGACATGGACAAGAGACCCAGTACTTC
CAWSVRGRHGQETQYF
>-|TRBJ2-3|TRBV6-2/TRBV6-3|-
TGTGCCAGCAGTTACGAGCAGGCCGCAGATACGCAGTATTTT
CASSYEQAADTQYF
>-|TRBJ1-3|TRBV24-1|-
TGTGCCACCAGTGACCAAGCGGCCAACACCATATATTTT
CATSDQAANTIYF
>TRBD1|TRBJ1-4|TRBV13|-
TGTGCCAGCGGCTTAGTTGGCAGGGGGCGAGGTAGTAATGAAAAACTGTTTTTT
CASGLVGRGRGSNEKLFF
>-|TRBJ1-6|TRBV6-4|few
TGTGCCAGCAGTTACATAGGAGACGGGTCACCCCTCCACTTT
CASSYIGDGSPLHF
>-|TRBJ2-5|TRBV5-1|few
TGCGCCAGCAGCTGGGAGCGGACCCGGGGGGAGACCCAGTACTTC
CASSWERTRGETQYF
>-|TRBJ1-2|TRBV28|-
TGTGCCAGCAGTCTGCGACTGGGGACTAACTATGGCTACACCTTC
CASSLRLGTNYGYTF
>-|TRBJ2-5|TRBV6-5|many
TGTGCCAGCAGTTACGGGCTAGTCTCCGGAGGCCAAGAGACCCAGTACTTC
CASSYGLVSGGQETQYF
>TRBD1|TRBJ1-1|TRBV3-1|-
TGTGCCAGCAGGCCCCGGGACAGGGCCATTGAAGCTTTCTTT
CASRPRDRAIEAFF
>TRBD1|TRBJ1-4|TRBV2|many
TGTGCCAGCATTATAGGACAGGGACTAAATGAAAAACTGTTTTTT
CASIIGQGLNEKLFF
>-|TRBJ1-4|TRBV14|few
TGTGCCAGCAGCCGCCCCCCAGGCCAGTTTTTT
CASSRPPGQFF
>-|TRBJ2-1|TRBV2|few
TGTGCCTTAAGGAGGACGAGCTCCTACAATGAGCAGTTCTTC
CALRRTSSYNEQFF
>TRBD2|TRBJ2-7|TRBV12-3/TRBV12-4|many
TGTGCCAGCAGTCCTCTAGCGGCCTACGAGCAGTACTTC
CASSPLAAYEQYF
>-|TRBJ1-1|TRBV19|-
TGTGCCAGTAGTATCAGGAGGAACACTGAAGCTTTCTTT
CASSIRRNTEAFF
>-|TRBJ1-2|TRBV30|-
TGTGCCTGGAGTGTACCGGCCATTGCCTATGGCTACACCTTC
CAWSVPAIAYGYTF
>TRBD2|TRBJ2-7|TRBV2|many
TGTGCCAGATCAAGACTAGCGGGACGTTACTACGAGCAGTACTTC
CARSRLAGRYYEQYF
>-|TRBJ1-1|TRBV5-6|few
TGTGCCAGCAGCCAACGACTGAGGAACACTGAAGCTTTCTTT
CASSQRLRNTEAFF
>-|TRBJ2-3|TRBV5-4|few
TGTGCCAGCAGCTTGCTGCCCCTCACAGATACGCAGTATTTT
CASSLLPLTDTQYF
>-|TRBJ2-3|TRBV29-1|-
TGCAGCGCCACACAGATAGCGGACACAGATACGCAGTATTTT
CSATQIADTDTQYF
>TRBD1|TRBJ1-5|TRBV20-1|-
TGCAGTGCTGCAGGGGGCGGTCAGCCCCAGCATTTT
CSAAGGGQPQHF
>-|TRBJ1-1|TRBV20-1|few
TGCAGTGCTAGAGATCCCGGGGACCCTACTACTGAAGCTTTCTTT
CSARDPGDPTTEAFF
>-|TRBJ2-5|TRBV11-2|many
TGTGCCAGCAGCTTGAGTGTCAGAGAGACCCAGTACTTC
CASSLSVRETQYF
>-|TRBJ1-1|TRBV6-2/TRBV6-3|many
TGTGCCAGCAGTTACGAGGTTAACACTGAAGCTTTCTTT
CASSYEVNTEAFF
>TRBD2|TRBJ2-7|TRBV28|few
TGTGCCAGCAGTTCCCCGGGACTAGCGGGAGAGGGAGAGCAGTACTTC
CASSSPGLAGEGEQYF
>TRBD1|TRBJ1-1|TRBV12-3/TRBV12-4|many
TGTGCCAGCAGCCCCACAGGGGTCCCGAACACTGAAGCTTTCTTT
CASSPTGVPNTEAFF
>-|TRBJ2-6|TRBV6-1|many
TGTGCCAGCAGTGAACAGGGTTCTGGGGCCAACGTCCTGACTTTC
CASSEQGSGANVLTF